This T cell receptor beta chain appears in the sequencing data of a study of T cells in women clearing cervical HPV infection. About the research overall: Donors had HPV16-related CIN3 or worse; 2 had invasive cancer. For cases, blood was sampled a median about 140 days after lesion detection, interquartile range about 80 to 220 days.

Assay used: immunoSEQ multiplex PCR; TCRdb lists only in-frame clones, some missing. This table lists about 20,000 clones. CDR3 size: 16 residues. Germline V gene sequence: CDR1 DFQATT, CDR2 SNEGSKA (reference sequence). V was pared by 7 bases and J by 5 bases, with 17 bases of the junction left unmatched. Dot-blot hybridization genotyped cervical HPV amplified with MY09/MY11 PCR. Concerning this clone itself: The read ends 3 residues shy of where the CDR3 ends; the end is completed using the germline J gene.

What was sequenced was blood buffy coat. The source of this sequence is a woman aged 18 to 75 with a cervical HPV16 infection that either progressed to CIN3+ or cleared (not recorded which). V and J are TRBV20-1 and TRBJ2-3; 8 bases align to TRBD2. The covered CDR3 bases are TGCAGTGTCTCGTCTGGGGTAGCGGGATTGATAGATACG. Translation gives CSVSSGVAGLIDT. In full, the CDR3 is CSVSSGVAGLIDTQYF.